The rows below give T cell receptor beta chains drawn from one sample of a study of cytomegalovirus exposure and HLA in healthy donors. Libraries were prepared by immunoSEQ multiplex PCR; TCRdb keeps only in-frame clonotypes and omits some of them. The profile covers more than 85,000 clones, with approximately 80% appearing a single time and around 3% taken by the ten largest. Sequenced material: PBMCs. The receptor source for this set is a male donor in good health and CMV-seropositive. Each CDR3 is given with its conserved first and last residue. D genes are given only for firm matches. Size values are once, few and many counts, or a class for expanded clones, and some rows have none.

CDR3 protein | CDR3 DNA | J gene | clone size | V gene | D gene
CASGTPGQGNNQPQHF | TGTGCTAGTGGTACTCCGGGACAGGGGAATAATCAGCCCCAGCATTTT | TRBJ1-5 | once | TRBV12-5 | TRBD1
CASRHMETQYF | TGTGCCAGTAGGCACATGGAGACCCAGTACTTC | TRBJ2-5 | NA | TRBV19 | NA
CASSLSRGTNTEAFF | TGTGCCAGCAGCTTATCGCGGGGCACGAACACTGAAGCTTTCTTT | TRBJ1-1 | NA | TRBV7-2 | NA
CSVLGGGAGANVLTF | TGCAGCGTCCTGGGGGGGGGCGCTGGGGCCAACGTCCTGACTTTC | TRBJ2-6 | NA | TRBV29-1 | NA
CAWNTAGGADTQYF | TGTGCCTGGAACACAGCGGGGGGGGCAGATACGCAGTATTTT | TRBJ2-3 | NA | TRBV30 | TRBD2
CASSSQSRDRVGANVLTF | TGCGCCAGCAGCTCCCAGTCCCGGGACAGGGTTGGGGCCAACGTCCTGACTTTC | TRBJ2-6 | NA | TRBV5-1 | TRBD1
CASSVRQGANTF | TGTGCCAGCAGCGTACGACAGGGGGCAAACACCTTC | TRBJ1-2 | NA | TRBV5-6 | TRBD1
CASSDYRGTEAFF | TGCGCCAGCAGTGATTACAGGGGCACTGAAGCTTTCTTT | TRBJ1-1 | NA | TRBV10-2 | TRBD1
CATSDRDSAEAFF | TGTGCCACCTCTGACAGGGACAGCGCTGAAGCTTTCTTT | TRBJ1-1 | NA | TRBV19 | TRBD1
CASSAATSGNTGELFF | TGTGCCAGCAGCGCAGCGACTAGCGGGAACACCGGGGAGCTGTTTTTT | TRBJ2-2 | NA | TRBV9 | TRBD2
CASSLRFADSEAFF | TGTGCCAGCAGCTTAAGGTTTGCTGACTCTGAAGCTTTCTTT | TRBJ1-1 | NA | TRBV7-6 | NA
CAWSPDGVNTEAFF | TGTGCCTGGAGTCCCGACGGGGTGAACACTGAAGCTTTCTTT | TRBJ1-1 | NA | TRBV30 | NA
CASSPGQGNQPQHF | TGTGCCAGCAGCCCGGGACAGGGAAATCAGCCCCAGCATTTT | TRBJ1-5 | NA | TRBV7-9 | TRBD1
CAAQGNSNQPQHF | TGTGCCGCCCAGGGGAATAGCAATCAGCCCCAGCATTTT | TRBJ1-5 | NA | TRBV10-3 | NA
CAWRTSLEQFF | TGTGCCTGGAGGACTAGCCTTGAGCAGTTCTTC | TRBJ2-1 | NA | TRBV30 | TRBD2
CASSIGTEHNEQFF | TGTGCCAGCAGTATAGGGACAGAACACAATGAGCAGTTCTTC | TRBJ2-1 | NA | TRBV6-1 | TRBD1
CASQGFANEKLFF | TGTGCCAGCCAGGGGTTCGCTAATGAAAAACTGTTTTTT | TRBJ1-4 | once | TRBV19 | NA
CASSPPIPGVKPQHF | TGTGCCAGCTCACCACCGATTCCAGGGGTGAAGCCCCAGCATTTT | TRBJ1-5 | NA | TRBV18 | NA
CASRLGQGVQPQHF | TGTGCCAGCAGACTTGGACAGGGGGTTCAGCCCCAGCATTTT | TRBJ1-5 | NA | TRBV6-5 | TRBD1
CASTTGGYNEQFF | TGTGCCAGCACTACCGGCGGTTACAATGAGCAGTTCTTC | TRBJ2-1 | NA | TRBV6-6 | NA
CSVGREKRDEQYF | TGCAGCGTGGGGCGGGAGAAGCGTGACGAGCAGTACTTC | TRBJ2-7 | NA | TRBV29-1 | TRBD2
CASSLGLAGVEQFF | TGTGCCAGCAGCTTAGGGCTAGCGGGCGTTGAGCAGTTCTTC | TRBJ2-1 | once | TRBV7-2 | TRBD2
CASSLLGGTEQFF | TGTGCCAGCAGCTTATTGGGGGGAACTGAGCAGTTCTTC | TRBJ2-1 | NA | TRBV7-3 | NA
CASSRTLNTGELFF | TGTGCCAGCAGCAGGACACTTAACACCGGGGAGCTGTTTTTT | TRBJ2-2 | NA | TRBV5-6 | NA
CASSQAGGGLTDTQYF | TGCGCCAGCAGCCAAGCCGGAGGGGGCCTCACAGATACGCAGTATTTT | TRBJ2-3 | NA | TRBV4-1 | NA